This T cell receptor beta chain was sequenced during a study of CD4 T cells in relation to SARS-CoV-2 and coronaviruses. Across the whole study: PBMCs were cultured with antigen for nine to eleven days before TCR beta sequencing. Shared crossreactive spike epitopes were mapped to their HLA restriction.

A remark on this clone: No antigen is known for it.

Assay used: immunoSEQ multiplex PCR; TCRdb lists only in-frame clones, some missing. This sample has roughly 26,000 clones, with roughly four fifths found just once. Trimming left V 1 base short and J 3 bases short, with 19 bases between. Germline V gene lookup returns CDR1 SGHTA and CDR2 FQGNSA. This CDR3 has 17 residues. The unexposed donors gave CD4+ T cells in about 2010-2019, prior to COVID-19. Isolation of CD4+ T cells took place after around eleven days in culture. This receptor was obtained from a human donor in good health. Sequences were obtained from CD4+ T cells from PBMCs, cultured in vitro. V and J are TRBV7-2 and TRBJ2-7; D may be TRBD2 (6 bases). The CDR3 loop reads CASSLEGGGSVFYEQYF. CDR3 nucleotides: TGTGCCAGCAGCTTAGAGGGAGGAGGTAGCGTATTCTACGAGCAGTACTTC.